This TCR beta chain was identified during a study of cytomegalovirus exposure and HLA in healthy donors. This clone was observed a few times. The PCR contained 60 Vbeta and 13 Jbeta primers. TCRdb's copy holds only in-frame clones and misses some; the assay was immunoSEQ multiplex PCR. In the table there are 95,000 to 150,000 clones, 65% to 85% of which are singletons. Trimming left V 5 bases short and J 3 bases short, with 16 bases between. Looked up from germline, CDR1 is SEHNR and CDR2 is FQNEAQ (reference sequence). This CDR3 comprises 16 residues. V usage is TRBV7-9 and J usage is TRBJ1-4, with D possibly being TRBD1 (6 bases). This TCR was sampled from a man aged 50-60 years in good health and CMV-seronegative. The sequenced sample was PBMCs. CDR3 DNA sequence: TGTGCCAGCAGCCAGACAGGCCGCCGGGCTAATGAAAAACTGTTTTTT. This codes for CASSQTGRRANEKLFF.